Following are 32 T cell receptor beta chains from one sample sequenced in a study of blood T cell repertoires in COVID-19 (dated by TCRdb to between 2020 and 2021). The method behind the library was the immunoSEQ multiplex PCR assay. TCRdb re-hosts the immuneACCESS table, in-frame sequences only. Its copies lack some clones; in the studies checked, an unresolved V gene accounts for under half of them, and the cause for the rest is not known. Here the sample has more than 300,000 clones; 70% to 90% occur a single time. Under 7.5% of the sample lies in the top ten. Material for sequencing was peripheral blood. The receptors stem from a man aged 18-30 years who had recovered from COVID-19.

The chain couples TRBV6-5 to TRBJ1-2; the D gene is possibly TRBD1 (5 bases). The germline V gene encodes CDR1 MNHEY and CDR2 SVGAGI. CDR3 length: 13 amino acids. Trimming shortened V by 1 base and J by 8 bases, and 11 bases separated the two germline ends. The CDR3 nucleotides are TGTGCCAGCAGTTACTATGGGGGGAACGGCTACACCTTC. Translating it yields CASSYYGGNGYTF.

DNA for the CDR3: TGTGCCAGCAGCCCCAGCGGGATTAGCCACGAGCAGTACTTC. Its protein product is CASSPSGISHEQYF. The chain combines TRBV11-3 with TRBJ2-7; 7 nucleotides line up with TRBD2. Germline values: CDR1 SGHNT, CDR2 YENEEA. The CDR3 spans 14 residues. Trimming removed 5 bases from V and 5 bases from J; junction bases left unmatched: 9.

This chain joins TRBV4-1 and TRBJ1-4; the D is unclear. The CDR3 has 15 residues. The V gene's germline CDR1 is MGHRA and CDR2 YSYEKL. V lost 4 bases to trimming and J lost 8 bases, with 17 bases between them. The DNA for the CDR3 is TGCGCCAGCAGCCCCCTAAACGGGGATTCGGAAAAACTGTTTTTT. Translation: CASSPLNGDSEKLFF.

The chain uses TRBV9 and TRBJ2-3, with 8 bases aligning to TRBD2. Germline V gives CDR1 SGDLS, CDR2 YYNGEE. This CDR3 has 14 amino acids. V shed 2 bases, J shed 1 base, and the junction held 0 bases outside the gene matches. CDR3 coding DNA: TGTGCCAGCAGCGTGACTAGCGGCACAGATACGCAGTATTTT. It translates to CASSVTSGTDTQYF.

This clone was found once. The chain recombines TRBV7-9 with TRBJ2-2; tentative D call: TRBD1 (6 bases). V was shortened by 3 bases and J by 3 bases, with 17 bases between the two germline ends. The CDR3 is 17 amino acids. Per the germline V gene, CDR1 is SEHNR and CDR2 is FQNEAQ (reference sequence). The CDR3 DNA reads TGTGCCAGCAGCTTCGCCTTGGACAGCCCCGACACCGGGGAGCTGTTTTTT. This sequence encodes CASSFALDSPDTGELFF.

CDR3 DNA sequence: TGTGCCAGCAGCCCCCGCGGGACCTCCTACAATGAGCAGTTCTTC. Protein sequence: CASSPRGTSYNEQFF. V is TRBV7-9 and J is TRBJ2-1, with a tentative D call TRBD2 (6 bases). The CDR3 totals 15 residues. Per germline, CDR1 SEHNR and CDR2 FQNEAQ (reference sequence). V gave up 5 bases and J gave up 0 bases, with 11 bases separating them.

This rearrangement joins TRBV10-3 to TRBJ2-3, with 9 bases that match TRBD2. Per germline, CDR1 ENHRY and CDR2 SYGVKD. CDR3 length: 15 residues. Trimming removed 1 base from V and 6 bases from J; junction bases left unmatched: 5. The CDR3 DNA reads TGTGCCATCAGTGAGTTGGGGCTAGCGGGGGATACGCAGTATTTT. Protein product: CAISELGLAGDTQYF.

The V and J genes are TRBV4-3 and TRBJ1-1; the match to TRBD1 covers 7 bases. The CDR3 extends over 14 amino acids. Trimming cost V 3 bases and J 1 base; bases outside gene matches: 2. Germline V gene data show CDR1 as LGHNA and CDR2 as YSLEER. The chain's CDR3 is CASSQRQGNTEAFF. The DNA of the CDR3 is TGCGCCAGCAGCCAGAGACAGGGGAACACTGAAGCTTTCTTT.

The chain combines TRBV30 with TRBJ1-5; 8 nucleotides align to TRBD1. After removal of 3 bases from V and 4 bases from J, the junction contained 8 bases not matched to a gene. This CDR3 is 15 amino acids long. The germline gives CDR1 GTSNPN, CDR2 SVGIG (reference sequence). CDR3 in DNA: TGTGCCTGGAGCGGCGGGACAGGAAGAAATCAGCCCCAGCATTTT. Translated, it gives CAWSGGTGRNQPQHF.

This sequence joins TRBV19 and TRBJ1-1; D may be TRBD1 (5 bases). Trimming removed 4 bases from V and 4 bases from J, with 16 bases in between. The germline V gene encodes CDR1 LNHDA and CDR2 SQIVND (reference sequence). The CDR3 sequence is 15 residues long. The DNA of the CDR3 is TGTGCCAGTAGTAAGGCGGACCGGAGGGGCACTGAAGCTTTCTTT. Translating it yields CASSKADRRGTEAFF. The full variable domain, in which reference TRBV19 and TRBJ1-1 provide the parts outside the CDR3, is DGGITQSPKYLFRKEGQNVTLSCEQNLNHDAMYWYRQDPGQGLRLIYYSQIVNDFQKGDIAEGYSVSREKKESFPLTVTSAQKNPTAFYLCASSKADRRGTEAFFGQGTRLTVV.

This chain joins TRBV4-3 and TRBJ2-5; possibly TRBD2 for D (5 bases). The CDR3 has 16 residues. The V end was cut by 3 bases, the J end by 5 bases, with 19 bases between. Per germline, CDR1 LGHNA and CDR2 YSLEER. This CDR3 reads CASSQVVGGLGETQYF. The CDR3, as DNA: TGCGCCAGCAGCCAGGTTGTCGGAGGCTTGGGGGAGACCCAGTACTTC.

The chain employs TRBV9 and TRBJ2-2; TRBD2 is a possible D gene (6 bases). Germline CDR1 reads SGDLS; CDR2 reads YYNGEE. The CDR3 has 18 amino acids. Trimming cost V 3 bases and J 1 base, with 19 bases left between them. The CDR3 bases are TGTGCCAGCAGCGCCCCGGTAGCGGAACCTGGGAACACCGGGGAGCTGTTTTTT. Translating gives CASSAPVAEPGNTGELFF.

This chain uses TRBV13 with TRBJ1-2; D possibly corresponds to TRBD1 (5 bases). Germline lookup yields CDR1 PRHDT and CDR2 FYEKMQ (reference sequence). Trimming left V 8 bases short and J 8 bases short, with 18 bases between. The CDR3 covers 13 residues. CDR3 loop: CASDGGGVGGYTF. The CDR3, as DNA: TGTGCCAGCGACGGGGGTGGCGTGGGAGGCTACACCTTC. Drawing the rest from reference TRBV13 and TRBJ1-2, the complete variable domain is AAGVIQSPRHLIKEKRETATLKCYPIPRHDTVYWYQQGPGQDPQFLISFYEKMQSDKGSIPDRFSAQQFSDYHSELNMSSLELGDSALYFCASDGGGVGGYTFGSGTRLTVV.

The gene calls are TRBV7-6 and TRBJ2-2; 9 positions match TRBD1. This CDR3 comprises 16 residues. V trimming: 5 bases; J trimming: 1 base; junction bases outside the gene matches: 5. Per germline, CDR1 SGHVS and CDR2 FNYEAQ. CDR3 bases: TGTGCCAGCAGCGGTGGACAGGGGCTGAACACCGGGGAGCTGTTTTTT. Amino acids: CASSGGQGLNTGELFF.

This chain joins TRBV2 and TRBJ2-5; tentatively, D is TRBD2 (5 bases). The CDR3 sequence is 16 residues long. Trimming left V 2 bases short and J 2 bases short, with 15 bases between. Germline-derived CDR1 and CDR2 are SNHLY and FYNNEI. In DNA form, the CDR3 reads TGTGCCAGCAGTGAATACTGGAGGATACCTCAAGAGACCCAGTACTTC. Its translation is CASSEYWRIPQETQYF. Full variable domain (remainder filled in from reference TRBV2 and TRBJ2-5): EPEVTQTPSHQVTQMGQEVILRCVPISNHLYFYWYRQILGQKVEFLVSFYNNEISEKSEIFDDQFSVERPDGSNFTLKIRSTKLEDSAMYFCASSEYWRIPQETQYFGPGTRLLVL.

V usage is TRBV18 and J usage is TRBJ2-5; 9 bases align to TRBD1. V shed 3 bases and J 5 bases; nucleotides not matched to a gene: 7. Germline V gives CDR1 KGHSH, CDR2 LQKENI. The CDR3 consists of 15 residues. Here the CDR3 reads CASSPDRGVGETQYF. Written as DNA, the CDR3 is TGTGCCAGCTCACCGGACAGGGGAGTAGGGGAGACCCAGTACTTC.

The chain uses TRBV15 and TRBJ2-7, with a tentative D call TRBD2 (5 bases). There are 14 residues in the CDR3. CDR1 and CDR2 (germline): LNHNV, YYDKDF (reference sequence). Trimming removed 5 bases at V and 5 bases at J, with 16 bases between. CDR3 in DNA: TGTGCCACCAGCCCCCCTTTTTCGGGAAACGAGCAGTACTTC. Protein product: CATSPPFSGNEQYF.

The chain recombines TRBV28 with TRBJ2-3, with TRBD2 as a possible D gene (5 bases). The CDR3 covers 17 residues. The V gene lost 8 bases and the J gene lost 0 bases, with 21 bases spanning the gap. Germline-derived CDR1 and CDR2 are MDHEN and SYDVKM. Written as DNA, the CDR3 is TGTGCCAGCCGATTAAGCGGCCTGCTAATCAGCACAGATACGCAGTATTTT. Translated, it gives CASRLSGLLISTDTQYF.

This rearrangement joins TRBV2 to TRBJ1-1; possibly TRBD1 for D (6 bases). The germline CDR1 and CDR2 sequences are SNHLY and FYNNEI. The CDR3 covers 12 residues. Trimming took off 5 bases at V and 5 bases at J, with 9 bases between the two ends. In DNA, the CDR3 is TGTGCCAGCAGTTACAGGGAGACTGAAGCTTTCTTT. Translation gives CASSYRETEAFF. The entire variable domain, with the rest obtained from reference TRBV2 and TRBJ1-1, is as follows: EPEVTQTPSHQVTQMGQEVILRCVPISNHLYFYWYRQILGQKVEFLVSFYNNEISEKSEIFDDQFSVERPDGSNFTLKIRSTKLEDSAMYFCASSYRETEAFFGQGTRLTVV.

The rearrangement joins TRBV18 to TRBJ2-3; TRBD1 aligns across 7 bases. The germline gives CDR1 KGHSH, CDR2 LQKENI. Trimming removed 5 bases from V and 1 base from J; junction bases left unmatched: 0. The CDR3 runs 13 residues. Here the CDR3 reads CASSTGGTDTQYF. The CDR3 DNA is TGTGCCAGCTCAACAGGGGGCACAGATACGCAGTATTTT.

The genes are TRBV6-1 and TRBJ2-3; D possibly corresponds to TRBD1 (6 bases). The CDR3 spans 13 residues. The germline V gene encodes CDR1 MNHNS and CDR2 SASEGT. Between the trimmed V and J ends, which lost 3 bases and 5 bases, there was a span of 9 bases. Written as DNA, the CDR3 is TGTGCCAGCAGTGAGGGGGCGGGAGATACGCAGTATTTT. Translation gives CASSEGAGDTQYF.

The V and J genes are TRBV28 and TRBJ1-4; possible D gene TRBD1, 6 bases. This CDR3 region has 13 residues. From germline, CDR1 is MDHEN and CDR2 SYDVKM. The ends were cut back, 11 bases at V and 4 bases at J, with 14 bases in the middle. The CDR3 bases are TGTGCCGCACAGGGTACTTTTAATGAAAAACTGTTTTTT. Translated: CAAQGTFNEKLFF.

This clone has more than one count but fewer than ten. V gene TRBV11-2 combines with J gene TRBJ2-2; TRBD1 is a possible D gene (6 bases). V shed 5 bases and J shed 5 bases, with 15 bases lying between them. Per germline, CDR1 SGHAT and CDR2 FQNNGV. The CDR3 totals 15 residues. The CDR3 DNA is TGTGCCAGCAGCCGAGGGACATTGGAGACCGGGGAGCTGTTTTTT. Protein product: CASSRGTLETGELFF.

The rearrangement links TRBV2 to TRBJ2-7, with 7 positions matching TRBD2. The germline V gene encodes CDR1 SNHLY and CDR2 FYNNEI. CDR3 length: 11 residues. The V gene end was trimmed by 7 bases and the J gene end by 5 bases; junction bases not matched to a gene: 2. CDR3 sequence (DNA): TGTGCCAGCAACCGGGAGGACGAGCAGTACTTC. Amino acid sequence: CASNREDEQYF.

This clone was counted only a few times. This chain connects TRBV7-9 to TRBJ2-1; TRBD1 agrees at 7 bases. This CDR3 contains 10 residues. Germline loops: CDR1 SEHNR, CDR2 FQNEAQ (reference sequence). Trimming at V came to 1 base and at J to 16 bases, leaving 1 base not matched to a gene. This CDR3 is CASSLDRGFF. The CDR3 DNA is TGTGCCAGCAGCTTAGACAGGGGTTTCTTC.

This chain joins TRBV5-1 and TRBJ1-5; 7 nucleotides match TRBD1. The germline V gene encodes CDR1 SGHRS and CDR2 YFSETQ. The CDR3 is 14 amino acids. Trimming cost V 3 bases and J 3 bases; bases outside gene matches: 3. CDR3 sequence reads: CASSSGQANQPQHF. DNA for the CDR3: TGCGCCAGCAGCTCCGGACAGGCCAATCAGCCCCAGCATTTT. The full variable domain, in which reference TRBV5-1 and TRBJ1-5 provide the parts outside the CDR3, is KAGVTQTPRYLIKTRGQQVTLSCSPISGHRSVSWYQQTPGQGLQFLFEYFSETQRNKGNFPGRFSGRQFSNSRSEMNVSTLELGDSALYLCASSSGQANQPQHFGDGTRLSIL.

The chain carries TRBV6-2 or TRBV6-3 and TRBJ2-5, with 10 bases aligning to TRBD2. CDR3 length: 19 amino acids. CDR1 and CDR2 (germline): MNHEY, SVGEGT. Germline trimming cut 2 bases from V and 2 bases from J; bases unmatched to any gene: 14. For the CDR3, the DNA is TGTGCCAGCAGTTACCGCCGACGGGATAGCGGGGGGTCGCAAGAGACCCAGTACTTC. Translating gives CASSYRRRDSGGSQETQYF.

The rearrangement links TRBV20-1 to TRBJ2-1; D is possibly TRBD1 (5 bases). Germline V gene sequence: CDR1 DFQATT, CDR2 SNEGSKA (reference sequence). The V end lost 2 bases, the J end lost 9 bases, and 8 bases lay between the germline ends. The CDR3 runs to 11 residues. The CDR3 reads CSARKGAEQFF. For the CDR3, the DNA is TGCAGTGCTAGAAAAGGGGCTGAGCAGTTCTTC.

V gene TRBV5-6 combines with J gene TRBJ2-5, with TRBD2 matching over 7 bases. Per the germline V gene, CDR1 is SGHDT and CDR2 is YYEEEE. Trimming at V came to 4 bases and at J to 4 bases, leaving 4 bases not matched to a gene. The CDR3 is 13 residues long. The CDR3 reads CASSPGGRETQYF. For the CDR3, the DNA is TGTGCCAGCAGCCCGGGGGGACGAGAGACCCAGTACTTC. Combining the CDR3 with reference TRBV5-6 and TRBJ2-5 gives the whole variable domain DAGVTQSPTHLIKTRGQQVTLRCSPKSGHDTVSWYQQALGQGPQFIFQYYEEEERQRGNFPDRFSGHQFPNYSSELNVNALLLGDSALYLCASSPGGRETQYFGPGTRLLVL.

CDR3 nucleotide sequence: TGTGCCAGCAGCGTAGAAGGGACTAGTCTCGACGAGCAGTACTTC. It codes for CASSVEGTSLDEQYF. The V call is TRBV9, the J call TRBJ2-7; 8 bases map to TRBD2. The V gene end was trimmed by 0 bases and the J gene end by 5 bases; junction bases not matched to a gene: 7. CDR1 SGDLS and CDR2 YYNGEE come from the germline V gene. CDR3 length equals 15 residues.

The gene calls are TRBV2 and TRBJ1-5, with D perhaps matching TRBD1 (5 bases). With 7 bases removed from V and 4 bases from J, the gap between germline ends came to 11 bases. CDR1 is SNHLY, CDR2 FYNNEI, per germline. The CDR3 is 13 amino acids. The CDR3, as DNA: TGTGCCAGCAAAGAGACAGAAAATCAGCCCCAGCATTTT. This encodes CASKETENQPQHF.

The chain recombines TRBV6-5 with TRBJ2-7; 10 bases agree with TRBD2. The V segment lost 0 bases and the J segment 2 bases; nucleotides outside the gene matches: 4. CDR1 and CDR2 (germline): MNHEY, SVGAGI. The CDR3 spans 16 residues. CDR3 in amino acids: CASSYSASGSPYEQYF. Here the CDR3 DNA reads TGTGCCAGCAGTTACTCGGCTAGCGGGAGCCCCTACGAGCAGTACTTC.